The 5 T cell receptor beta chains below all came from one sample that was sequenced in a study of identical twins' blood T cells. One entry per CDR3 protein results from TCRdb running MiXCR on the 5' RACE reads. The sample gives about 370,000 distinct CDR3 sequences, approximately 30% of which show up once; about 6% is in the top ten. Sequencing was done on a sample of PBMCs. These receptors were obtained from a woman aged 18 to 50 in good health.

This clonotype appeared many times. The rearrangement joins TRBV2 to TRBJ2-2; perhaps TRBD2 as D (5 bases). Between the trimmed V and J ends, which lost 2 bases and 6 bases, there was a span of 10 bases. From germline, CDR1 is SNHLY and CDR2 FYNNEI. The CDR3 loop spans 14 amino acids. The CDR3 region has the DNA TGTGCCAGCAGTGAACTAGCTAGTGCCGGGGAGCTGTTTTTT. It is translated as CASSELASAGELFF.

The CDR3 nucleotides read TGTGCCAGCAGCTCGGGCTCCAGCTATGGCTACACCTTC. This gives the protein CASSSGSSYGYTF. This chain uses TRBV11-2 with TRBJ1-2, with D unresolved. Germline lookup yields CDR1 SGHAT and CDR2 FQNNGV. This CDR3 spans 13 amino acids. The V end lost 4 bases, the J end lost 4 bases, and 10 bases lay between the germline ends.

The gene calls are TRBV7-9 and TRBJ1-1, with 7 nucleotides matching TRBD1. Trimming removed 1 base from V and 3 bases from J; junction bases left unmatched: 5. CDR1 is SEHNR, CDR2 FQNEAQ, per germline (reference sequence). The CDR3 runs 15 residues. Here the CDR3 DNA reads TGTGCCAGCAGCTTAGTGGGGGGGACAGACACTGAAGCTTTCTTT. It translates to CASSLVGGTDTEAFF. The whole variable domain, filled in from reference TRBV7-9 and TRBJ1-1, reads DTGVSQNPRHKITKRGQNVTFRCDPISEHNRLYWYRQTLGQGPEFLTYFQNEAQLEKSRLLSDRFSAERPKGSFSTLEIQRTEQGDSAMYLCASSLVGGTDTEAFFGQGTRLTVV.

The V call is TRBV29-1, the J call TRBJ1-2, with TRBD1 matching 8 bases. The germline V gene has CDR1 SQVTM and CDR2 ANQGSEA. After removal of 6 bases from V and 0 bases from J, the junction contained 6 bases not matched to a gene. This CDR3 has 14 amino acids. CDR3: CSVSRQGSNYGYTF. CDR3 DNA sequence: TGCAGCGTCAGTCGACAGGGGTCTAACTATGGCTACACCTTC. Drawing the rest from reference TRBV29-1 and TRBJ1-2, the complete variable domain is SAVISQKPSRDICQRGTSLTIQCQVDSQVTMMFWYRQQPGQSLTLIATANQGSEATYESGFVIDKFPISRPNLTFSTLTVSNMSPEDSSIYLCSVSRQGSNYGYTFGSGTRLTVV.

The CDR3 DNA follows: TGTGCCTGGAACCGACAGGTATCCTACAATGAGCAGTTCTTC. Amino acids: CAWNRQVSYNEQFF. The genes are TRBV30 and TRBJ2-1; possible D gene TRBD1, 6 bases. V lost 4 bases and J lost 1, with 11 bases in between. The germline V gene encodes CDR1 GTSNPN and CDR2 SVGIG (reference sequence). This CDR3 region has 14 residues.